Detailed here is one T cell receptor beta chain. This specimen comes from a study of blood T cell repertoires in COVID-19. Study background: The analysed material was cDNA or gDNA that came from T cells, B-cell-depleted T cells, or PBMCs.

The table came from immunoSEQ multiplex PCR; TCRdb's copy has only in-frame clones and leaves some out. In the table there are 100,000 or so clones, roughly 71% of which are singletons. V lost 4 bases to trimming and J lost 10 bases; unmatched junction nucleotides: 8. This CDR3 region has 15 residues. Germline CDR1 is MNHEY and CDR2 is SMNVEV (reference sequence). The chain recombines TRBV27 with TRBJ1-6, with 9 bases fitting TRBD1. The sequencing input was peripheral blood. The source of this sequence is a man older than 75 with acute or convalescent COVID-19. CDR3 sequence reads: CASSSTQGAKSPLHF. CDR3 in DNA: TGTGCCAGCAGTTCCACACAGGGGGCGAAGTCACCCCTCCACTTT.